This is a list of T cell receptor beta chains from one sample in a study of metastatic and nonmetastatic thyroid tumors. TCRdb reprocessed the PCR reads using MiXCR. Here the sample spans about 30,000 clones, 25% being singletons. The source material was blood. The receptor source for this set is a female donor with papillary thyroid cancer or a benign thyroid nodule (not recorded which). Some clones in this sample may be carry-over from other donors' samples. Both conserved end residues are trimmed from each CDR3. D genes are given only for firm matches.

TRBD1	TRBV7-9	13	TRBJ1-1	AISFGTGVRTDAF
TRBD2	TRBV6-1	13	TRBJ2-7	ASSEFPGLAGAED
NA	TRBV20-1	11	TRBJ1-1	SARGGGYTEAF
TRBD1	TRBV7-9	19	TRBJ1-3	ASRRSSIGQGYQIAGNTIY
TRBD2	TRBV27	14	TRBJ2-5	ASSLYSGRARETQY
NA	TRBV19	12	TRBJ1-1	ASSDPKLGTEAF
NA	TRBV20-1	9	TRBJ2-3	SAYRADTQY
TRBD2	TRBV19	13	TRBJ2-2	ACTPFGEGTGELF
NA	TRBV4-1	13	TRBJ1-2	ASSHQGQRASGYT
NA	TRBV27	12	TRBJ2-2	ASLRHGFRGELF
NA	TRBV7-2	12	TRBJ1-3	ASSLDGTGNTIY
NA	TRBV20-1	9	TRBJ1-5	SARGPLGQH
NA	TRBV11-3	9	TRBJ1-3	ASSSGNTIY
NA	TRBV6-1	12	TRBJ1-1	ASSVAPMNTEAF
NA	TRBV6-1	11	TRBJ1-2	ASSFDGDYGYT
NA	TRBV30	11	TRBJ1-1	AWSVVPGTEAF
NA	TRBV5-5	14	TRBJ2-2	ASIHGGGVNTGELF
TRBD2	TRBV5-1	17	TRBJ2-1	ASSLGWEGLRISYNEQF
NA	TRBV29-1	10	TRBJ2-5	SASTVQETQY
NA	TRBV28	12	TRBJ2-5	ASITRGRGKRQY
TRBD1	TRBV28	13	TRBJ1-1	ASTQPGQGNTEAF
NA	TRBV6-4	11	TRBJ2-2	ASSDGDTGELF
TRBD2	TRBV13	15	TRBJ2-4	ASSSNLAGPGGNIQY
NA	TRBV20-1	11	TRBJ1-6	SARWGRSSPLH
NA	TRBV14	11	TRBJ1-6	ASSQAGFSPLH
NA	TRBV6-9	13	TRBJ2-1	ASSYWGLGGSDQF
TRBD1	TRBV5-1	12	TRBJ2-5	ASSWTGFQETQY
NA	TRBV5-1	12	TRBJ2-2	ASSVRAEGGELF
TRBD2	TRBV27	14	TRBJ2-1	ASSAGLAGVKNEQF